The rows below give T cell receptor beta chains drawn from one sample of a study of blood T cell repertoires in COVID-19. Using immunoSEQ multiplex PCR, the repertoire was profiled, and TCRdb retains in-frame clones only, with some absent. The sample records 130,000 to 150,000 clones, around 83% being singletons. Sequenced: peripheral blood. The receptors were gathered from a human donor with acute or convalescent COVID-19. The donor label of this sample is uncertain. The CDR3 runs from the conserved cysteine through the conserved F or W. Expanded clones are given a class, and other clones once, few, many or no size at all.

v_call,clone_size,cdr3_aa
TRBV27,-,CASSLKYWTSGEGELFF
TRBV21-1,-,CASTPYSHYEQYF
TRBV4-3,-,CASSQERHGTGGQPQHF
TRBV9,-,CASSVGGSGKGGNEQFF
TRBV11-2,-,CASSLSTSTDTQYF
TRBV7-2,-,CASSLLRSGNTIYF
TRBV25-1,-,CASSEGGVPRPNQPQHF
TRBV6-6,few,CASSYFITGELFF
TRBV28,-,CASSNSPGTGLGETQYF
TRBV7-2,-,CASSPHMITGGVTEAFF
TRBV30,-,CATVGVNEAFF
TRBV19,-,CASTVTGQDTQYF
TRBV28,many,CASGQGGATDTQYF
TRBV19,-,CASISGEDTQYF
TRBV30,-,CAWSVSGGSDTQYF
TRBV19,once,CASSPSPSSGSPLHF
TRBV4-1,-,CASSQIGQRINSGANVLTF
TRBV7-9,once,CASSLETGENTEAFF
TRBV30,-,CAWSVLRTGGSGANVLTF
TRBV7-9,-,CASSPKEGTEAFF
TRBV12-3/TRBV12-4,-,CASSLALSGEAFF
TRBV7-2,-,CASSLARNTIYF
TRBV5-4,-,CASSLGGQGAPVEKLFF
TRBV5-1,-,CASSLVSMTGGDYGYTF
TRBV18,few,CASSRGQDEKLFF
TRBV7-9,-,CASSFQGASYEQYF
TRBV29-1,-,CSVDAGQETQYF
TRBV18,-,CASSPGQGGADTQYF
TRBV6-4,-,CASSESGVYGYTF
TRBV5-6,-,CASSLYRSSYNSPLHF
TRBV9,once,CASSVGVGETQYF
TRBV11-2,-,CASSLDRTANNEKLFF
TRBV29-1,-,CSVVGQGGEKLFF
TRBV11-1,few,CASSSDSPRGTDTQYF
TRBV6-2/TRBV6-3,few,CASSYQGMDSPLHF
TRBV7-3,-,CASSFTGTGADGYTF
TRBV7-2,-,CASSLGRVLEGNTIYF
TRBV29-1,-,CSVRQGSNTEAFF
TRBV10-3,-,CAISAKSGDSYNEQFF
TRBV18,-,CASSPHFLNTEAFF
TRBV2,-,CASSKDSPGNEQFF
TRBV6-2/TRBV6-3,-,CASSQMTGDNSPLHF
TRBV5-1,-,CASSPNGDSGYNEQFF
TRBV12-3/TRBV12-4,once,CASSLVGGYEQYF
TRBV6-5,-,CASSRGTGVGNTIYF
TRBV2,-,CASSVDSRGEGYTF
TRBV3-1/TRBV3-2,-,CASSQVVREVAAFF
TRBV3-1/TRBV3-2,-,CASSQDRGVGYTF
TRBV27,-,CASSLSASGREQFF
TRBV19,-,CASSIIEGEKLFF
TRBV6-1,-,CASSEVGGTGELFF
TRBV11-2,-,CASSLEGGGPVETQYF
TRBV6-2/TRBV6-3,-,CASSFGSNYGYTF
TRBV5-8,-,CASRPLYRREAFF
TRBV7-3,-,CASSSSDRVTPLHF